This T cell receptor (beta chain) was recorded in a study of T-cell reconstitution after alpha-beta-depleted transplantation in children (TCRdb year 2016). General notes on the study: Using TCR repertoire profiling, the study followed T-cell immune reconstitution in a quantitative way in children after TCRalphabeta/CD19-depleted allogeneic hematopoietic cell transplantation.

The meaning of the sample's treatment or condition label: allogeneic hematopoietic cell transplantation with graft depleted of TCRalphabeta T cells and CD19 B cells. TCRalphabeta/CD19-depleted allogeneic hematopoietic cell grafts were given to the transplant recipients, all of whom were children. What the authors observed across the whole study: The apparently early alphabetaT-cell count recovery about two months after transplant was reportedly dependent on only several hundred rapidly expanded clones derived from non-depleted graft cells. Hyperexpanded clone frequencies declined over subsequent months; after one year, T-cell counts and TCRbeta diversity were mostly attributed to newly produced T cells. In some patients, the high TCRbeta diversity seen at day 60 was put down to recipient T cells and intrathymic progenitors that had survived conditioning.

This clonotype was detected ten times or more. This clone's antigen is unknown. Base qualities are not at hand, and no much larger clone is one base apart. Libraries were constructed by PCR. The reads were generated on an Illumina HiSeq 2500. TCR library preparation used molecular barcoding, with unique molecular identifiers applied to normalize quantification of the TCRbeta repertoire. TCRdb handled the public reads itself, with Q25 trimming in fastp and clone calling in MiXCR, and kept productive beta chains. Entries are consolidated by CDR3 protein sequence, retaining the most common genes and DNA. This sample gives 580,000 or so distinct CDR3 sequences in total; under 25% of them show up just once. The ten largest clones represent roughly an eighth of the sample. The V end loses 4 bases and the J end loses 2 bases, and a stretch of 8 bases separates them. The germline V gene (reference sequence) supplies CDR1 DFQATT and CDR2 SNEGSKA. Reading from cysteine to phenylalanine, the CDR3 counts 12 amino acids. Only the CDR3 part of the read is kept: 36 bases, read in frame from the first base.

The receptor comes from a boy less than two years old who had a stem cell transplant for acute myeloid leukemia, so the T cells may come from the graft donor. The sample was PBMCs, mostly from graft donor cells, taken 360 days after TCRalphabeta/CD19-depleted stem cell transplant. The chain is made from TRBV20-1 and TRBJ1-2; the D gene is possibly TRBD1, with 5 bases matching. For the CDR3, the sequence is CSAIPGNYGYTF. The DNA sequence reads TGCAGTGCTATACCAGGGAACTATGGCTACACCTTC.